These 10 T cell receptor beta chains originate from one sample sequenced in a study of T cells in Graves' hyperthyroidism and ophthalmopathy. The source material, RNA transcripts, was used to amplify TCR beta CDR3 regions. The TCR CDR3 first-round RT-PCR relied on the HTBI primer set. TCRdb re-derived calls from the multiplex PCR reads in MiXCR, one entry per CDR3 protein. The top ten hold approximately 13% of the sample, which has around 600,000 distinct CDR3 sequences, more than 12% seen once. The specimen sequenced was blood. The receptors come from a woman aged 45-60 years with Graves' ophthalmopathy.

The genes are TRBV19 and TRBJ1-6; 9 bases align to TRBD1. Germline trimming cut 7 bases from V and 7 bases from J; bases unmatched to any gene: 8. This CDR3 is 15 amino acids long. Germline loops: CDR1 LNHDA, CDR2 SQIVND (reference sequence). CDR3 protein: CASKEGQGGNSPLHF. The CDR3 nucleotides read TGTGCCAGTAAAGAGGGACAGGGAGGAAATTCACCCCTCCACTTT.

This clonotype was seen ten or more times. CDR3 DNA: TGTGCCAGCAGCTTATCATCAGGGGGTCTTGGTGAAGCTTTCTTT. The encoded protein is CASSLSSGGLGEAFF. This chain connects TRBV7-8 to TRBJ1-1, with 7 bases matching TRBD1. The ends lost 2 bases at V and 7 bases at J; junction bases unmatched: 10. The CDR3 length is 15 residues. CDR1 and CDR2 (germline): SGHVS, FQNEAQ.

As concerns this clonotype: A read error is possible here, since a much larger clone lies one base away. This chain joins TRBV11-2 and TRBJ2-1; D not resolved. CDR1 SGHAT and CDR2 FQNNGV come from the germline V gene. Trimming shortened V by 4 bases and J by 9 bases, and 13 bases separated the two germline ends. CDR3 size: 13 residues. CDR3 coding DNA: TGTGCCAGCAGCTCGACGCCAGTCAGTGAGCAGTTCTTC. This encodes CASSSTPVSEQFF.

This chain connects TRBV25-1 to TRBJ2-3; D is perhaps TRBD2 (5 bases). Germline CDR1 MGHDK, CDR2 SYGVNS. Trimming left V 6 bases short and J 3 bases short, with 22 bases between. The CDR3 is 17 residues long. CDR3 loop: CASRAGGRWVGTDTQYF. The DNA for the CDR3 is TGTGCCAGCAGGGCTGGTGGGAGATGGGTTGGGACAGATACGCAGTATTTT.

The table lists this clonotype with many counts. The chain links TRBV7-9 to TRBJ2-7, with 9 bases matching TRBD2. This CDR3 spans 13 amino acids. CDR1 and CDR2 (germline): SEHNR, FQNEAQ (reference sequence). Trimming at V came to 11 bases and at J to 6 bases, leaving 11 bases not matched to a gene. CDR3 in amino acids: CACGGLAFSEQYF. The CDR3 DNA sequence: TGTGCCTGCGGCGGACTAGCGTTTAGCGAGCAGTACTTC.

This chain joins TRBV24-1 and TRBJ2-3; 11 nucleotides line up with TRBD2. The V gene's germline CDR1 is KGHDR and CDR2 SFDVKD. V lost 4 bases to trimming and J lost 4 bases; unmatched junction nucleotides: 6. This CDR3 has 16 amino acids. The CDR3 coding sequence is TGTGCCACCAGTGAACCGACTAGCGGGACCCCAGATACGCAGTATTTT. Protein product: CATSEPTSGTPDTQYF.

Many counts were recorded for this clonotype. CDR3 sequence: CASSLSGAGAYEQYF. CDR3 DNA sequence: TGTGCCAGCAGCTTAAGTGGGGCGGGAGCCTACGAGCAGTACTTC. The rearrangement joins TRBV7-3 to TRBJ2-7; 7 nucleotides line up with TRBD2. Per the germline V gene, CDR1 is SGHTA and CDR2 is FQGTGA. The ends lost 1 base at V and 2 bases at J; junction bases unmatched: 5. This CDR3 is built from 15 residues.

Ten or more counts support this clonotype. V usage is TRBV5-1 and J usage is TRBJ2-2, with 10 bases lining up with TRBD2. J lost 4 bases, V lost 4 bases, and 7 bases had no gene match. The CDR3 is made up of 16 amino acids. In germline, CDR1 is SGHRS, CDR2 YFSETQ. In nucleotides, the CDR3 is TGCGCCAGCAGCGCCACTAGCGGGACGGGCACCGGGGAGCTGTTTTTT. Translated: CASSATSGTGTGELFF. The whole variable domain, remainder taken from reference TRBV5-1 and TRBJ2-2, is KAGVTQTPRYLIKTRGQQVTLSCSPISGHRSVSWYQQTPGQGLQFLFEYFSETQRNKGNFPGRFSGRQFSNSRSEMNVSTLELGDSALYLCASSATSGTGTGELFFGEGSRLTVL.

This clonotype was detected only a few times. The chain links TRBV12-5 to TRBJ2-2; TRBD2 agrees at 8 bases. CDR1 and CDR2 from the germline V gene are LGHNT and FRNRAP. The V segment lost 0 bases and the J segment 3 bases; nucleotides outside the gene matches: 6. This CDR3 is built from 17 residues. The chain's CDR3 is CASGLVLRRGDTGELFF. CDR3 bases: TGTGCTAGTGGTTTGGTACTGCGGCGGGGGGACACCGGGGAGCTGTTTTTT.

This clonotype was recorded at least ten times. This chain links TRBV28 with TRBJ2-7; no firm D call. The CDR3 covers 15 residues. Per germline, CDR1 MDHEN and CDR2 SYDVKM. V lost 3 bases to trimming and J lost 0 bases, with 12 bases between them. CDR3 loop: CASSFQGLLSYEQYF. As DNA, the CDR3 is TGTGCCAGCAGTTTTCAAGGGCTTCTCTCCTACGAGCAGTACTTC. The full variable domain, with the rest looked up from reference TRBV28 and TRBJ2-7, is DVKVTQSSRYLVKRTGEKVFLECVQDMDHENMFWYRQDPGLGLRLIYFSYDVKMKEKGDIPEGYSVSREKKERFSLILESASTNQTSMYLCASSFQGLLSYEQYFGPGTRLTVT.